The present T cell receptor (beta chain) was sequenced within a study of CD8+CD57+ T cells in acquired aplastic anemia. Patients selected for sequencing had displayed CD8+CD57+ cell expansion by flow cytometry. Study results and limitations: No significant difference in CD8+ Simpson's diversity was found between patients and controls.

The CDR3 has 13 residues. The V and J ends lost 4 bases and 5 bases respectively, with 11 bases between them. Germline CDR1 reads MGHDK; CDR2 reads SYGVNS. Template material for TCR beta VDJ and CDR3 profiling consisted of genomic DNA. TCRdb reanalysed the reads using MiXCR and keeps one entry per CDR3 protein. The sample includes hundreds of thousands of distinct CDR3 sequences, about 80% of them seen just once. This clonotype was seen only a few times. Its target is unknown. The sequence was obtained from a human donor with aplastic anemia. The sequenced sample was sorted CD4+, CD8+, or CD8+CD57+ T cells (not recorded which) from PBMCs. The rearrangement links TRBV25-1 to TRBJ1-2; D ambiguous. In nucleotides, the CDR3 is TGTGCCAGCAGTGCCCCGTTCGCTTATGGCTACACCTTC. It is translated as CASSAPFAYGYTF.